Below are 30 T cell receptor beta chains sequenced from a single sample in a study of T-cell memory formation after mild COVID-19. TCRdb independently ran MiXCR on the 5' RACE reads; one entry per CDR3 protein. Counted here are around 310,000 distinct CDR3 sequences, more than 13% occurring once; the ten biggest clones make up 21%. The material sequenced was PBMCs or a T cell subset sorted from them (not recorded which). All receptors derive from a man between 18 and 29 years old who had mild COVID-19 (a few samples of this study predate the infection). Cell type and time point are not known.

This chain joins TRBV5-4 and TRBJ2-3, with a tentative D call TRBD2 (5 bases). Trimming pared 7 bases from V and 3 bases from J, leaving 9 bases between. The CDR3 is made up of 12 amino acids. CDR1 and CDR2 from the germline V gene are SGHNT and YYREEE (reference sequence). The CDR3 region has the DNA TGTGCCAGCCAAGAGCGGACAGATACGCAGTATTTT. It specifies CASQERTDTQYF.

This clonotype has just a few counts. This chain links TRBV28 with TRBJ2-4; TRBD1 might be the D (6 bases). Deletions cut 3 bases from V and 4 bases from J, with 10 bases between. Germline values: CDR1 MDHEN, CDR2 SYDVKM. This CDR3 has 14 amino acids. The CDR3 DNA reads TGTGCCAGCAGTTTCGGGACACCTAAAAACATTCAGTACTTC. It translates to CASSFGTPKNIQYF.

The chain links TRBV20-1 to TRBJ2-3, with 9 positions matching TRBD2. The CDR3 has 15 amino acids. Germline V lookup: CDR1 DFQATT, CDR2 SNEGSKA (reference sequence). Trimming cost V 3 bases and J 4 bases; bases outside gene matches: 8. CDR3 nucleotides: TGCAGTGCTAGCCTCGGGGCGGGGGGGCCAGATACGCAGTATTTT. Protein: CSASLGAGGPDTQYF.

This clonotype occurred a few times. The J gene is TRBJ1-2, the V gene TRBV11-2; D is undetermined. V gave up 6 bases and J gave up 8 bases, with 13 bases separating them. CDR1 and CDR2 from the germline V gene are SGHAT and FQNNGV. The length of the CDR3 is 12 residues. CDR3: CASSIPAGGYTF. CDR3 DNA: TGTGCCAGCAGTATACCCGCCGGCGGCTACACCTTC.

The rearrangement links TRBV6-5 to TRBJ2-2, with D perhaps matching TRBD1 or TRBD2 (5 bases each). Germline V gene data show CDR1 as MNHEY and CDR2 as SVGAGI. The CDR3 totals 13 residues. Trimming took off 5 bases at V and 6 bases at J, with 10 bases between the two ends. CDR3 coding DNA: TGTGCCAGCAGTCCCTTGGGGGCCGGGGAGCTGTTTTTT. It codes for CASSPLGAGELFF.

This clonotype was counted at least ten times. The chain joins TRBV6-2 or TRBV6-3 to TRBJ1-5, with 7 nucleotides matching TRBD1. The J segment lost 7 bases and the V segment lost 2 bases, leaving 8 bases of the junction unmatched. Germline values: CDR1 MNHEY, CDR2 SVGEGT. The CDR3 sequence is 15 residues long. CDR3 bases: TGTGCCAGCAGTTACCACGAACGGACAGGACAGCCCCAGCATTTT. It yields the protein CASSYHERTGQPQHF.

The chain couples TRBV21-1 to TRBJ2-6; whether TRBD1, the table's D call, matches the DNA was not checked. TRBV21-1 is an annotated pseudogene. The CDR3 sequence is 18 residues long. The CDR3 region has the DNA TGTGCCAGCTTTCCTAAGGACAGCCCCTCCTCTGGGGCCAACGTCCTGACTTTC. Protein product: CASFPKDSPSSGANVLTF.

The CDR3 spells CSARDSRTDNYEQYV. The CDR3 DNA is TGCAGTGCTAGAGATAGTAGGACAGATAACTACGAGCAGTACGTC. The chain couples TRBV20-1 to TRBJ2-7, with a tentative D call TRBD1 (6 bases). Germline assignment: CDR1 DFQATT and CDR2 SNEGSKA (reference sequence). V was cut by 0 bases and J by 3 bases, with 15 bases left in between. This CDR3 contains 15 residues.

This clonotype was counted many times. The V call is TRBV7-2, the J call TRBJ2-4, with D uncertain. CDR1 is SGHTA, CDR2 FQGNSA, per germline. The CDR3 is made up of 15 amino acids. V was trimmed by 6 bases and J by 0 bases, leaving 12 bases between them. The CDR3 DNA follows: TGTGCCAGCAGTTACCAGCCCTTAGCCAAAAACATTCAGTACTTC. Translated, it gives CASSYQPLAKNIQYF. The full variable domain, its missing parts supplied by reference TRBV7-2 and TRBJ2-4, is GAGVSQSPSNKVTEKGKDVELRCDPISGHTALYWYRQSLGQGLEFLIYFQGNSAPDKSGLPSDRFSAERTGGSVSTLTIQRTQQEDSAVYLCASSYQPLAKNIQYFGAGTRLSVL.

There are a few counts of this clonotype. The chain links TRBV29-1 to TRBJ2-3; TRBD2 matches 9 bases. V lost 2 bases to trimming and J lost 6 bases; unmatched junction nucleotides: 15. This CDR3 comprises 17 residues. Germline V gene sequence: CDR1 SQVTM, CDR2 ANQGSEA. The chain's CDR3 is CSVESGVVAGDEDTQYF. The DNA of the CDR3 is TGCAGCGTTGAATCGGGTGTAGTAGCGGGGGATGAGGATACGCAGTATTTT.

The rearrangement links TRBV6-2 or TRBV6-3 to TRBJ2-4, with D uncertain. Germline V gene lookup returns CDR1 MNHEY and CDR2 SVGEGT. The V gene lost 5 bases and the J gene lost 7 bases, with 9 bases spanning the gap. The CDR3 sequence is 12 residues long. The CDR3 DNA reads as TGTGCCAGCAGTATGGGTATGAACATTCAGTACTTC. It codes for CASSMGMNIQYF.

V gene TRBV10-1 combines with J gene TRBJ2-3; unclear D gene. With 3 bases removed from V and 2 bases from J, the gap between germline ends came to 9 bases. Germline CDR1 is WNHNN and CDR2 is SYGVQD (reference sequence). This CDR3 region has 14 residues. The CDR3 nucleotides read TGCGCCAGCAGTGATTGGCAGTACACAGATACGCAGTATTTT. Translating gives CASSDWQYTDTQYF.

J is TRBJ2-5 and V is TRBV7-6; unclear D gene. V was shortened by 5 bases and J by 5 bases, with 12 bases between the two germline ends. The germline V gene encodes CDR1 SGHVS and CDR2 FNYEAQ. CDR3 size: 13 residues. CDR3: CASSPLGLETQYF. The CDR3 nucleotides are TGTGCCAGCAGCCCCCTCGGGTTGGAGACCCAGTACTTC.

The gene calls are TRBV20-1 and TRBJ2-3; D is unresolved. The CDR3 runs 13 residues. CDR1 is DFQATT, CDR2 SNEGSKA, per germline (reference sequence). Trimming pared 1 base from V and 6 bases from J, leaving 11 bases between. The CDR3 sequence: CSARGTGLDTQYF. The CDR3 DNA follows: TGCAGTGCTAGAGGCACCGGTTTGGATACGCAGTATTTT.

The chain couples TRBV12-3 or TRBV12-4 to TRBJ1-1; D gene uncertain. Deletions cut 7 bases from V and 12 bases from J, with 18 bases between. The CDR3 is 12 residues long. The DNA of the CDR3 is TGTGCCAGCAAATACCGAGAGCAGTTAACTTTCTTT. It codes for CASKYREQLTFF.

The rearrangement joins TRBV4-2 to TRBJ2-5, with 7 positions matching TRBD1. This CDR3 comprises 18 residues. Per germline, CDR1 LGHNA and CDR2 YNFKEQ. J lost 2 bases, V lost 1 base, and 13 bases had no gene match. CDR3 residues: CASSQGTGVRQGQETQYF. Here the CDR3 DNA reads TGTGCCAGCAGCCAAGGGACAGGAGTAAGGCAGGGGCAAGAGACCCAGTACTTC.

V and J are TRBV5-1 and TRBJ2-7; D is perhaps TRBD1 or TRBD2 (5 bases each). Trimming took 0 bases from V and 8 from J, leaving 24 bases between them. CDR3 length: 17 amino acids. Germline V gene lookup returns CDR1 SGHRS and CDR2 YFSETQ. The CDR3 loop reads CASSLAGKGTVLAKQYV. In nucleotides, the CDR3 is TGCGCCAGCAGCTTGGCCGGGAAGGGGACCGTCCTAGCAAAGCAGTACGTC.

The V gene is TRBV11-3, the J gene TRBJ1-1; possible D gene TRBD1, 5 bases. CDR1 is SGHNT and CDR2 is YENEEA in the germline V gene. CDR3 length: 14 amino acids. V lost 5 bases and J 5 bases, leaving 15 bases between the germline ends. CDR3 residues: CASSQGGVGTEAFF. In DNA, the CDR3 is TGTGCCAGCAGCCAGGGAGGAGTGGGAACTGAAGCTTTCTTT.

This clonotype occurred a few times. The CDR3 region has the DNA TGTGCCAGCAGCCCTAAGGGCCTTCGCGGGGGTACGCAGTATTTT. Protein sequence: CASSPKGLRGGTQYF. V is TRBV7-2 and J is TRBJ2-3; 7 bases align to TRBD2. This CDR3 contains 15 residues. Trimming took 5 bases from V and 8 from J; bases not matched to a gene: 13. Germline values: CDR1 SGHTA, CDR2 FQGNSA.

This clonotype came up many times. This chain joins TRBV5-1 and TRBJ2-5; D not resolved. CDR1 and CDR2 from the germline V gene are SGHRS and YFSETQ. The V gene lost 4 bases and the J gene lost 0 bases, with 1 base spanning the gap. This CDR3 has 11 residues. CDR3 in amino acids: CASSDQETQYF. The CDR3, as DNA: TGCGCCAGCAGCGACCAAGAGACCCAGTACTTC.

The J gene is TRBJ2-1, the V gene TRBV10-3, with 7 bases identical to TRBD2. The CDR3 runs 14 residues. Germline trimming cut 6 bases from V and 7 bases from J; bases unmatched to any gene: 9. Germline CDR1 reads ENHRY; CDR2 reads SYGVKD. This CDR3 is CAIRGGSGKNEQFF. The CDR3 DNA is TGTGCCATCAGGGGCGGCAGCGGGAAAAATGAGCAGTTCTTC.

This clonotype was seen only a few times. J is TRBJ2-1 and V is TRBV4-3; 8 nucleotides match TRBD2. Germline V gene data show CDR1 as LGHNA and CDR2 as YSLEER. V lost 0 bases to trimming and J lost 4 bases; unmatched junction nucleotides: 11. The CDR3 sequence is 18 residues long. The CDR3 reads CASSQEMGGGGIYNEQFF. The CDR3 nucleotides are TGCGCCAGCAGCCAAGAGATGGGTGGCGGGGGGATTTACAATGAGCAGTTCTTC.

The J gene is TRBJ2-1, the V gene TRBV5-1; TRBD2 matches at 7 bases. The CDR3 runs 12 residues. In germline, CDR1 is SGHRS, CDR2 YFSETQ. V gave up 2 bases and J gave up 15 bases; unmatched junction bases: 8. The CDR3 sequence is CASSFEGRVGFF. CDR3 nucleotides: TGCGCCAGCAGCTTTGAAGGGAGGGTGGGGTTCTTC.

In its sample, this clonotype was seen a few times. This chain connects TRBV7-2 to TRBJ1-5; possibly TRBD1 for D (5 bases). The V end was cut by 5 bases, the J end by 5 bases, with 13 bases between. In germline, CDR1 is SGHTA, CDR2 FQGNSA. The CDR3 has 14 residues. As DNA, the CDR3 is TGTGCCAGCAGCGAAAGAGTGGGGGATCAGCCCCAGCATTTT. Protein sequence: CASSERVGDQPQHF. Drawing the rest from reference TRBV7-2 and TRBJ1-5, the complete variable domain is GAGVSQSPSNKVTEKGKDVELRCDPISGHTALYWYRQSLGQGLEFLIYFQGNSAPDKSGLPSDRFSAERTGGSVSTLTIQRTQQEDSAVYLCASSERVGDQPQHFGDGTRLSIL.

This clonotype was detected only a few times. The chain joins TRBV7-2 to TRBJ2-5, with TRBD1 matching 10 bases. V shed 5 bases, J shed 3 bases, and the junction held 6 bases outside the gene matches. CDR3 size: 15 residues. Germline V CDR1 and CDR2: SGHTA, FQGNSA. The chain's CDR3 is CASSGDRGYEETQYF. Here the CDR3 DNA reads TGTGCCAGCAGCGGGGACAGGGGTTATGAAGAGACCCAGTACTTC. The complete variable domain, with remaining parts taken from reference TRBV7-2 and TRBJ2-5, reads GAGVSQSPSNKVTEKGKDVELRCDPISGHTALYWYRQSLGQGLEFLIYFQGNSAPDKSGLPSDRFSAERTGGSVSTLTIQRTQQEDSAVYLCASSGDRGYEETQYFGPGTRLLVL.

This clonotype was seen a handful of times. This chain connects TRBV20-1 to TRBJ2-2; TRBD1 matches at 8 bases. Trimming at V came to 6 bases and at J to 7 bases, leaving 10 bases not matched to a gene. In germline, CDR1 is DFQATT, CDR2 SNEGSKA (reference sequence). The CDR3 totals 14 residues. The CDR3 protein is CSAHTLTGVGELFF. DNA of the CDR3: TGCAGTGCCCATACGCTGACAGGGGTCGGGGAGCTGTTTTTT.

This clonotype has more than one count but fewer than ten. V gene TRBV6-1 combines with J gene TRBJ2-5; D unclear. Germline assignment: CDR1 MNHNS and CDR2 SASEGT. With 7 bases removed from V and 5 bases from J, the gap between germline ends came to 11 bases. The CDR3 has 12 amino acids. DNA of the CDR3: TGTGCCAGCACACCGACCCGGGAGACCCAGTACTTC. Protein sequence: CASTPTRETQYF.

V and J are TRBV7-9 and TRBJ1-5; no clear D. V was trimmed by 3 bases and J by 3 bases, leaving 9 bases between them. The CDR3 is 14 residues long. Germline lookup yields CDR1 SEHNR and CDR2 FQNEAQ (reference sequence). The CDR3 spells CASSFEGFNQPQHF. The CDR3 DNA reads TGTGCCAGCAGCTTTGAAGGATTCAATCAGCCCCAGCATTTT.

V usage is TRBV6-5 and J usage is TRBJ1-2, with 8 bases lining up with TRBD1. Germline CDR1 is MNHEY and CDR2 is SVGAGI. Trimming removed 7 bases from V and 2 bases from J; junction bases left unmatched: 6. The CDR3 spans 14 residues. This CDR3 is CASTNRGTNYGYTF. As DNA, the CDR3 is TGTGCCAGCACTAACAGGGGGACAAACTATGGCTACACCTTC.

The table lists this clonotype with a few counts. The J gene is TRBJ2-7, the V gene TRBV20-1, with D perhaps TRBD2 (6 bases). This CDR3 comprises 13 residues. V shed 3 bases and J shed 3 bases, with 12 bases lying between them. Germline CDR1 is DFQATT and CDR2 is SNEGSKA (reference sequence). The CDR3 sequence is CSARSQDYYEQYF. The CDR3 nucleotides are TGCAGTGCTAGGAGTCAGGACTACTACGAGCAGTACTTC.